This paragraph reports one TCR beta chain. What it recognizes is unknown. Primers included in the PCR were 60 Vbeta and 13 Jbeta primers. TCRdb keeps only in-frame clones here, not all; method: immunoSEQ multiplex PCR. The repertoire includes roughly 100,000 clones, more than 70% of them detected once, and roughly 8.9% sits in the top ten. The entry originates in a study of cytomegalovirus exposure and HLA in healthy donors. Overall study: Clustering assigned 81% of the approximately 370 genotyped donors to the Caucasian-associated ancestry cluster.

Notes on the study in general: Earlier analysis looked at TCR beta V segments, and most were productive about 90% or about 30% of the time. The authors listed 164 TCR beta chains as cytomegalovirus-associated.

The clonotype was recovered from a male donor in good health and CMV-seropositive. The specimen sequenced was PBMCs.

CDR3 loop: CASKESGGSNQPQHF. The CDR3 coding sequence is TGTGCCAGCAAGGAGTCGGGGGGTAGCAATCAGCCCCAGCATTTT. The gene calls are TRBV6-6 and TRBJ1-5; D might be TRBD1 (5 bases). The V gene lost 7 bases and the J gene lost 0 bases, with 13 bases spanning the gap. CDR3 length equals 15 residues. Germline values: CDR1 MNHNY, CDR2 SVGAGI (reference sequence).